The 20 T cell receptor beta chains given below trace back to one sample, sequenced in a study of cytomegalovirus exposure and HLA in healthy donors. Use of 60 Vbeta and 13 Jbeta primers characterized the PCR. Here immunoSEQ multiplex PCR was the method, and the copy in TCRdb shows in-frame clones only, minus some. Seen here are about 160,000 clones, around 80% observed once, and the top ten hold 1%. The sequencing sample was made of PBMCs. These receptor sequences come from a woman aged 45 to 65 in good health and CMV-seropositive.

The CDR3: CASSLENLSNTEAFF. The CDR3 nucleotides are TGTGCCAGCAGCTTAGAAAACCTATCTAACACTGAAGCTTTCTTT. This chain links TRBV11-2 with TRBJ1-1; D is uncertain. Germline-derived CDR1 and CDR2 are SGHAT and FQNNGV. The CDR3 length is 15 residues. Trimming took 0 bases from V and 2 from J, leaving 10 bases between them.

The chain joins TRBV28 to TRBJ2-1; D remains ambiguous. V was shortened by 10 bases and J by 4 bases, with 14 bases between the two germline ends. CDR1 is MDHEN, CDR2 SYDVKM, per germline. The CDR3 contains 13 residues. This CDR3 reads CAISRREYNEQFF. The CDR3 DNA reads TGTGCCATCTCACGGAGAGAATACAATGAGCAGTTCTTC.

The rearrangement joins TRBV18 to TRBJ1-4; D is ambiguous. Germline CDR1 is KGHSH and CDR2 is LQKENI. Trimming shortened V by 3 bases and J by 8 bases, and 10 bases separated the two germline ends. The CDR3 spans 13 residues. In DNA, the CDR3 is TGTGCCAGCTCACCCGTCCCGGAGGAAAAACTGTTTTTT. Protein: CASSPVPEEKLFF.

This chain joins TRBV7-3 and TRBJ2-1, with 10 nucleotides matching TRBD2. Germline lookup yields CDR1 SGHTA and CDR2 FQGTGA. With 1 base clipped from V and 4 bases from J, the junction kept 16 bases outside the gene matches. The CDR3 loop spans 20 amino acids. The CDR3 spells CASSLNRMTSGRGLYNEQFF. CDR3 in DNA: TGTGCCAGCAGCTTAAATAGGATGACTAGCGGGCGGGGACTGTACAATGAGCAGTTCTTC.

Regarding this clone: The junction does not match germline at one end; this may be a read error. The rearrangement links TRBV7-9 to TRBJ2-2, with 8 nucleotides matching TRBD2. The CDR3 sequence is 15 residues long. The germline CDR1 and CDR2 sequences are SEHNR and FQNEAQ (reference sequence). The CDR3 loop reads CSSSLTSGYTGELFF. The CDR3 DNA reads TGTTCCAGCAGCTTAACTAGCGGTTACACCGGGGAGCTGTTTTTT.

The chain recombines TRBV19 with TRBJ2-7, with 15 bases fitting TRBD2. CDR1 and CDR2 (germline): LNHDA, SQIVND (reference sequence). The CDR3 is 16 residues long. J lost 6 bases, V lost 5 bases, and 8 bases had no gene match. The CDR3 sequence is CASSVDGGLAGGEQYF. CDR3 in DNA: TGTGCCAGTAGTGTGGATGGGGGACTAGCGGGAGGCGAGCAGTACTTC.

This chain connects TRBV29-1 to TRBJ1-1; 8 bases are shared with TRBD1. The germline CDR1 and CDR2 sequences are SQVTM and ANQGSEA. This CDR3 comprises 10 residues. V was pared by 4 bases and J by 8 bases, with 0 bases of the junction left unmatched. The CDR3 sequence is CSVGDREAFF. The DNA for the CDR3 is TGCAGCGTTGGGGACAGGGAAGCTTTCTTT.

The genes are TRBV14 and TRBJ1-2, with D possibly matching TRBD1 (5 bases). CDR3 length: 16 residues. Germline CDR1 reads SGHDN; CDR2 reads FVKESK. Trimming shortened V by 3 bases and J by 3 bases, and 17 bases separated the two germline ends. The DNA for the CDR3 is TGTGCCAGCAGCCATGTTGTAGGGGCTCGTTACTATGGCTACACCTTC. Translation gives CASSHVVGARYYGYTF. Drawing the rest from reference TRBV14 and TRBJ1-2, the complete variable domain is EAGVTQFPSHSVIEKGQTVTLRCDPISGHDNLYWYRRVMGKEIKFLLHFVKESKQDESGMPNNRFLAERTGGTYSTLKVQPAELEDSGVYFCASSHVVGARYYGYTFGSGTRLTVV.

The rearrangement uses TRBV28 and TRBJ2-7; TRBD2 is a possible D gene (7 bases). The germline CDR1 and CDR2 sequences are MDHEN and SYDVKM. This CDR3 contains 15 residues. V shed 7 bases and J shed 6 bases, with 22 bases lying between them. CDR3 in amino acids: CASKRGGSLTGEQYF. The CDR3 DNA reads TGTGCCAGCAAGAGGGGGGGGAGCTTAACGGGCGAGCAGTACTTC.

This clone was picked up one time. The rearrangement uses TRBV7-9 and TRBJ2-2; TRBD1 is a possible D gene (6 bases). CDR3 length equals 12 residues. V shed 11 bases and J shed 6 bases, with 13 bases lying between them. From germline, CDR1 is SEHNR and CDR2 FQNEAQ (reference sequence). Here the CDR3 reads CAPQGLAGELFF. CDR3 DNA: TGTGCCCCACAGGGTTTGGCCGGGGAGCTGTTTTTT. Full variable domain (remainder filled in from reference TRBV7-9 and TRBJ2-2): DTGVSQNPRHKITKRGQNVTFRCDPISEHNRLYWYRQTLGQGPEFLTYFQNEAQLEKSRLLSDRFSAERPKGSFSTLEIQRTEQGDSAMYLCAPQGLAGELFFGEGSRLTVL.

The CDR3 spells CASSLLQGLNTEAFF. In DNA, the CDR3 is TGTGCCAGCAGCTTGCTGCAGGGCCTGAACACTGAAGCTTTCTTT. The rearrangement links TRBV5-4 to TRBJ1-1; tentatively, D is TRBD1 (5 bases). V lost 1 base and J 0 bases, leaving 10 bases between the germline ends. The germline V gene has CDR1 SGHNT and CDR2 YYREEE (reference sequence). This CDR3 spans 15 amino acids.

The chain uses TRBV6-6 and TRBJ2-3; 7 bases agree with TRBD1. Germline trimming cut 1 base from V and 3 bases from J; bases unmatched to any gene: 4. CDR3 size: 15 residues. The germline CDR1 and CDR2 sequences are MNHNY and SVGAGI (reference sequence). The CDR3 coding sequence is TGTGCCAGCAGTTACTTTGACAGGGAAACAGATACGCAGTATTTT. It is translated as CASSYFDRETDTQYF.

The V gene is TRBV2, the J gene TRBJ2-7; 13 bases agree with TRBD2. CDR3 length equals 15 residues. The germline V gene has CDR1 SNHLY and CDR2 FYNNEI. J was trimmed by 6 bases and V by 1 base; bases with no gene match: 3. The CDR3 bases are TGTGCCAGCAGTGAAGAAGGACTAGCGGGGGCCGAGCAGTACTTC. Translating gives CASSEEGLAGAEQYF.

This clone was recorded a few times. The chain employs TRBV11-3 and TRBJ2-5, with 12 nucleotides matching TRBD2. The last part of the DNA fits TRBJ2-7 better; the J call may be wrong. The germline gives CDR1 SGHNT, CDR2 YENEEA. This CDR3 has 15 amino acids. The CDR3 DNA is TGTGCCAGCAGCTTAGGACTAGCGGGAGACTACGAGCAGTACTTC. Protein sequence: CASSLGLAGDYEQYF.

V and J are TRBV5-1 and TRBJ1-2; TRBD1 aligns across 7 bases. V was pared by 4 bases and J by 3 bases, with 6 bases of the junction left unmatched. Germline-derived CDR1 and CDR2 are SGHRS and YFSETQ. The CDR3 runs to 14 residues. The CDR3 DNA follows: TGCGCCAGCAGCCCTGGGACAGAGCACTATGGCTACACCTTC. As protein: CASSPGTEHYGYTF.

CDR3 in amino acids: CAWSSGGYQPQHF. The CDR3 DNA sequence: TGTGCCTGGAGTTCAGGGGGGTATCAGCCCCAGCATTTT. J is TRBJ1-5 and V is TRBV30; 7 bases are a match to TRBD1. V shed 2 bases, J shed 5 bases, and the junction held 3 bases outside the gene matches. CDR1 is GTSNPN and CDR2 is SVGIG in the germline V gene (reference sequence). CDR3 length: 13 amino acids.

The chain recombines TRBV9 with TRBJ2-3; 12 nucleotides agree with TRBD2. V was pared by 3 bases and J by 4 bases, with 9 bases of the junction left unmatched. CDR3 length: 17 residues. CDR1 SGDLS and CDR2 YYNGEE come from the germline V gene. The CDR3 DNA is TGTGCCAGCAGCGCAGGACTAGCGGGGCTCTGGGCAGATACGCAGTATTTT. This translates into CASSAGLAGLWADTQYF.

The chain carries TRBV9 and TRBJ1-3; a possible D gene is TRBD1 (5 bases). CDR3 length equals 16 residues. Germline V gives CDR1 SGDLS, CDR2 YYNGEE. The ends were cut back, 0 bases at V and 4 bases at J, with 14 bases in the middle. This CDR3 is CASSVEGVGPGNTIYF. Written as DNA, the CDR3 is TGTGCCAGCAGCGTAGAAGGGGTAGGACCGGGAAACACCATATATTTT.

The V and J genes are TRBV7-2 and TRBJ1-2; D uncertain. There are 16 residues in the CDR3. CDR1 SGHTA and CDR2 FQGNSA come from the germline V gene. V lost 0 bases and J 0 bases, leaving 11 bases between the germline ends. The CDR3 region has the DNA TGTGCCAGCAGCTTAGCGCTAACCGGGGCTAACTATGGCTACACCTTC. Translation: CASSLALTGANYGYTF.

CDR3 DNA: TGTGCCAGCAGCACCCGTTTCGTTCGACAGGTGAACACTGAAGCTTTCTTT. Translated: CASSTRFVRQVNTEAFF. This chain uses TRBV5-4 with TRBJ1-1; a weak D match, TRBD1 (6 bases). Per germline, CDR1 SGHNT and CDR2 YYREEE (reference sequence). This CDR3 spans 17 amino acids. The V gene lost 4 bases and the J gene lost 0 bases, with 19 bases spanning the gap.